Shown below are 6 T cell receptor beta chains from a single sample sequenced in a study of blood T cells in healthy people across ages. The authors ran a second PCR of roughly 7 to 11 cycles using a sample-barcoded 5' primer and a J-beta primer mix. TCRdb re-called the 5' RACE reads with MiXCR, one entry per CDR3 protein. The sample contains roughly 500,000 distinct CDR3 sequences, approximately 27% of which appear only once. Sequencing was done on a sample of blood. The receptor source for this set is a woman in her 70s in good health.

The V gene is TRBV5-1, the J gene TRBJ1-4; weak D call: TRBD1 (5 bases). The V end lost 0 bases, the J end lost 5 bases, and 8 bases lay between the germline ends. The germline V gene has CDR1 SGHRS and CDR2 YFSETQ. The CDR3 has 14 residues. The chain's CDR3 is CASSLAGQNEKLFF. For the CDR3, the DNA is TGCGCCAGCAGCTTGGCGGGGCAAAATGAAAAACTGTTTTTT.

At least ten counts were recorded for this clonotype. The gene calls are TRBV4-3 and TRBJ2-5; the match to TRBD2 covers 7 bases. This CDR3 comprises 15 residues. The germline CDR1 and CDR2 sequences are LGHNA and YSLEER. V lost 0 bases and J lost 10; bases outside the gene matches: 11. CDR3 coding DNA: TGCGCCAGCAGCCAAGATGGGTCCGGGGGGATGGGCCAGTACTTC. This gives the protein CASSQDGSGGMGQYF.

This clonotype was seen a few times. This chain connects TRBV6-2 or TRBV6-3 to TRBJ2-6; D ambiguous. The ends were cut back, 5 bases at V and 0 bases at J, with 5 bases in the middle. Germline CDR1 is MNHEY and CDR2 is SVGEGT. The CDR3 loop spans 14 amino acids. The CDR3 DNA is TGTGCCAGCAGTCCGCACTCTGGGGCCAACGTCCTGACTTTC. It translates to CASSPHSGANVLTF.

The chain uses TRBV7-2 and TRBJ1-5; 9 bases are a match to TRBD1. The V gene's germline CDR1 is SGHTA and CDR2 FQGNSA. V dropped 7 bases and J dropped 7; count of bases not matched to a gene: 8. This CDR3 is built from 14 residues. The chain's CDR3 is CASTRQGEGQPQHF. The CDR3 DNA follows: TGTGCCAGCACCCGACAGGGGGAGGGACAGCCCCAGCATTTT.

This chain connects TRBV3-1 to TRBJ1-4, with unresolved D. Germline lookup yields CDR1 LGHDT and CDR2 YNNKEL (reference sequence). The CDR3 length is 13 residues. Trimming left V 4 bases short and J 10 bases short, with 13 bases between. DNA for the CDR3: TGTGCCAGCAGCCTCACCGTTCTGCGAAAACTGTTTTTT. It encodes CASSLTVLRKLFF.

This clonotype was seen a handful of times. This chain joins TRBV4-2 and TRBJ1-5, with D perhaps matching TRBD1 (6 bases). In germline, CDR1 is LGHNA, CDR2 YNFKEQ. With 4 bases removed from V and 5 bases from J, the gap between germline ends came to 15 bases. This CDR3 comprises 15 residues. CDR3 coding DNA: TGTGCCAGCAGCCCATTTTTGACAGGCGATCAGCCCCAGCATTTT. Translation: CASSPFLTGDQPQHF.